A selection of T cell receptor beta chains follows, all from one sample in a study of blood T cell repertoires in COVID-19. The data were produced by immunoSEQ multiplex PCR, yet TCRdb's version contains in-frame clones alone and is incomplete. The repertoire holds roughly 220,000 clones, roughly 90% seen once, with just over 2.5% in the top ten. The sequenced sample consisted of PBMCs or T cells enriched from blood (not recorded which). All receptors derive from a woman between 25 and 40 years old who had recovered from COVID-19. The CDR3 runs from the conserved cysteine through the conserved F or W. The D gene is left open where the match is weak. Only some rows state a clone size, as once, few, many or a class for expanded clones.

CDR3 protein: CSVARSADTQYF; CDR3 DNA: TGCAGCGTTGCGAGGTCAGCAGATACGCAGTATTTT; D gene: -; V gene: TRBV29-1; J gene: TRBJ2-3; clone size: -
CDR3 protein: CASSSSGTGDQPQHF; CDR3 DNA: TGTGCCAGCAGTTCTTCCGGGACAGGGGACCAGCCCCAGCATTTT; D gene: TRBD1; V gene: TRBV6-5; J gene: TRBJ1-5; clone size: -
CDR3 protein: CASSSTGSNSPLHF; CDR3 DNA: TGTGCCAGCAGCTCGACAGGGTCAAATTCACCCCTCCACTTT; D gene: TRBD1; V gene: TRBV7-3; J gene: TRBJ1-6; clone size: -
CDR3 protein: CASSYTLDKLEYF; CDR3 DNA: TGTGCCAGCAGTTACACCCTGGACAAGTTGGAGTACTTC; D gene: -; V gene: TRBV6-2/TRBV6-3; J gene: TRBJ2-7; clone size: once
CDR3 protein: CASSLGGSGYGYTF; CDR3 DNA: TGTGCCAGCAGCCTCGGGGGTTCAGGGTACGGCTACACCTTC; D gene: -; V gene: TRBV3-1/TRBV3-2; J gene: TRBJ1-2; clone size: -
CDR3 protein: CASSSRGGQNNEKLFF; CDR3 DNA: TGTGCCAGCTCATCGAGAGGGGGACAAAATAATGAAAAACTGTTTTTT; D gene: -; V gene: TRBV18; J gene: TRBJ1-4; clone size: -
CDR3 protein: CASSLKILTSGGASTDTQYF; CDR3 DNA: TGTGCCAGCAGTTTAAAGATCCTGACTAGCGGGGGCGCGAGCACAGATACGCAGTATTTT; D gene: TRBD2; V gene: TRBV27; J gene: TRBJ2-3; clone size: -
CDR3 protein: CASSYSGGSEQFF; CDR3 DNA: TGTGCCAGCAGTTACTCGGGGGGGAGTGAGCAGTTCTTC; D gene: TRBD2; V gene: TRBV6-2/TRBV6-3; J gene: TRBJ2-1; clone size: -
CDR3 protein: CASSYTGDATEAFF; CDR3 DNA: TGTGCCAGCAGTTACACAGGGGATGCGACTGAAGCTTTCTTT; D gene: TRBD1; V gene: TRBV6-5; J gene: TRBJ1-1; clone size: -
CDR3 protein: CASSLPASGGATDTQYF; CDR3 DNA: TGTGCCAGCAGCTTACCGGCTAGCGGGGGGGCAACAGATACGCAGTATTTT; D gene: TRBD2; V gene: TRBV7-9; J gene: TRBJ2-3; clone size: -
CDR3 protein: CASSIAGSTEAFF; CDR3 DNA: TGTGCCAGTAGTATTGCGGGGAGTACTGAAGCTTTCTTT; D gene: -; V gene: TRBV19; J gene: TRBJ1-1; clone size: once
CDR3 protein: CASSYTGADEQYF; CDR3 DNA: TGTGCCAGCAGTTACACAGGGGCTGACGAGCAGTACTTC; D gene: TRBD1; V gene: TRBV6-5; J gene: TRBJ2-7; clone size: -
CDR3 protein: CASQGDTGELFF; CDR3 DNA: TGCGCCAGCCAGGGGGACACCGGGGAGCTGTTTTTT; D gene: TRBD1; V gene: TRBV5-1; J gene: TRBJ2-2; clone size: -
CDR3 protein: CASSVLAGGPNEQFF; CDR3 DNA: TGTGCCAGCAGCGTACTAGCGGGGGGGCCCAATGAGCAGTTCTTC; D gene: TRBD2; V gene: TRBV11-3; J gene: TRBJ2-1; clone size: -
CDR3 protein: CASRLAGGTISEQYF; CDR3 DNA: TGTGCCAGTAGACTAGCGGGGGGCACGATAAGCGAGCAGTACTTC; D gene: TRBD2; V gene: TRBV19; J gene: TRBJ2-7; clone size: -
CDR3 protein: CASVGGRETQYF; CDR3 DNA: TGTGCCAGCGTGGGGGGGAGAGAGACCCAGTACTTC; D gene: -; V gene: TRBV21-1; J gene: TRBJ2-5; clone size: -
CDR3 protein: CASRLRGSGQPQHF; CDR3 DNA: TGTGCCAGCAGACTCAGGGGGAGCGGTCAGCCCCAGCATTTT; D gene: TRBD1; V gene: TRBV6-5; J gene: TRBJ1-5; clone size: -
CDR3 protein: CASSYPSYLYGYTF; CDR3 DNA: TGTGCCAGCAGTTACCCGAGTTACCTCTATGGCTACACCTTC; D gene: -; V gene: TRBV6-2/TRBV6-3; J gene: TRBJ1-2; clone size: -
CDR3 protein: CASSQDGRRAFF; CDR3 DNA: TGTGCCAGCAGCCAGGACGGGAGGAGAGCTTTCTTT; D gene: -; V gene: TRBV6-2/TRBV6-3; J gene: TRBJ1-1; clone size: -
CDR3 protein: CASSKTGQGNQPQHF; CDR3 DNA: TGTGCCAGTAGTAAAACCGGACAGGGCAATCAGCCCCAGCATTTT; D gene: TRBD1; V gene: TRBV19; J gene: TRBJ1-5; clone size: -
CDR3 protein: CASSILTGENTEAFF; CDR3 DNA: TGCGCCAGCAGCATTTTGACAGGGGAGAACACTGAAGCTTTCTTT; D gene: TRBD1; V gene: TRBV5-1; J gene: TRBJ1-1; clone size: -
CDR3 protein: CASSNEIPMNTEAFF; CDR3 DNA: TGTGCCAGCAGCAACGAGATCCCTATGAACACTGAAGCTTTCTTT; D gene: -; V gene: TRBV21-1; J gene: TRBJ1-1; clone size: -
CDR3 protein: CATSRGGGAAEAFF; CDR3 DNA: TGTGCCACCAGCAGAGGAGGGGGGGCGGCTGAAGCTTTCTTT; D gene: -; V gene: TRBV15; J gene: TRBJ1-1; clone size: -
CDR3 protein: CRSTGGGEAFF; CDR3 DNA: TGTCGATCCACAGGGGGTGGGGAAGCTTTCTTT; D gene: TRBD1; V gene: TRBV20-1; J gene: TRBJ1-1; clone size: -
CDR3 protein: CASRSPGEGTQYF; CDR3 DNA: TGTGCCAGCAGGTCTCCGGGCGAGGGGACCCAGTACTTC; D gene: -; V gene: TRBV7-6; J gene: TRBJ2-5; clone size: -
CDR3 protein: CASRTGQGPYEQYF; CDR3 DNA: TGCGCCAGCAGAACGGGACAGGGACCCTACGAGCAGTACTTC; D gene: TRBD1; V gene: TRBV5-1; J gene: TRBJ2-7; clone size: -
CDR3 protein: CATGRETQYF; CDR3 DNA: TGTGCCACCGGGAGGGAGACCCAGTACTTC; D gene: TRBD2; V gene: TRBV28; J gene: TRBJ2-5; clone size: -
CDR3 protein: CASSTTGTGYTEAFF; CDR3 DNA: TGTGCCAGCAGCACAACAGGGACGGGGTACACTGAAGCTTTCTTT; D gene: -; V gene: TRBV9; J gene: TRBJ1-1; clone size: -
CDR3 protein: CASSYGSEQYF; CDR3 DNA: TGTGCCAGCAGTTACGGCAGCGAGCAGTACTTC; D gene: -; V gene: TRBV6-2/TRBV6-3; J gene: TRBJ2-7; clone size: -
CDR3 protein: CASSSGTKNTEAFF; CDR3 DNA: TGCGCCAGCAGCTCCGGGACAAAGAACACTGAAGCTTTCTTT; D gene: -; V gene: TRBV5-1; J gene: TRBJ1-1; clone size: -
CDR3 protein: CASSRAGPGTSAYEQYF; CDR3 DNA: TGCGCCAGCAGCCGGGCCGGGCCCGGGACAAGCGCCTACGAGCAGTACTTC; D gene: -; V gene: TRBV4-3; J gene: TRBJ2-7; clone size: -
CDR3 protein: CATSTGANTEAFF; CDR3 DNA: TGTGCCACTTCGACAGGGGCAAACACTGAAGCTTTCTTT; D gene: TRBD1; V gene: TRBV28; J gene: TRBJ1-1; clone size: -
CDR3 protein: CASSQADSTADTQYF; CDR3 DNA: TGTGCCAGCAGCCAAGCCGACTCGACCGCGGATACGCAGTATTTT; D gene: -; V gene: TRBV4-2; J gene: TRBJ2-3; clone size: -
CDR3 protein: CSVDVNTEAFF; CDR3 DNA: TGCAGCGTTGACGTGAACACTGAAGCTTTCTTT; D gene: -; V gene: TRBV29-1; J gene: TRBJ1-1; clone size: -
CDR3 protein: CASSLAWRERYTF; CDR3 DNA: TGTGCCAGCAGCTTAGCGTGGCGGGAGCGCTACACCTTC; D gene: -; V gene: TRBV7-9; J gene: TRBJ1-2; clone size: -
CDR3 protein: CASSSPGQGFTEAFF; CDR3 DNA: TGTGCCAGCAGTTCTCCGGGACAGGGGTTCACTGAAGCTTTCTTT; D gene: TRBD1; V gene: TRBV6-5; J gene: TRBJ1-1; clone size: -
CDR3 protein: CASSLEVDTEAFF; CDR3 DNA: TGTGCCAGCAGCTTGGAGGTGGACACTGAAGCTTTCTTT; D gene: -; V gene: TRBV7-9; J gene: TRBJ1-1; clone size: few
CDR3 protein: CASSQGSRGYGYTF; CDR3 DNA: TGCGCCAGCAGCCAAGGGAGCAGGGGCTATGGCTACACCTTC; D gene: -; V gene: TRBV4-1; J gene: TRBJ1-2; clone size: -
CDR3 protein: CASSYWGVVSQPQHF; CDR3 DNA: TGTGCCAGCAGTTACTGGGGCGTAGTTAGTCAGCCCCAGCATTTT; D gene: -; V gene: TRBV6-2/TRBV6-3; J gene: TRBJ1-5; clone size: -
CDR3 protein: CASSYRPGDGYTF; CDR3 DNA: TGTGCCAGCAGTTACCGCCCAGGGGATGGCTACACCTTC; D gene: -; V gene: TRBV6-5; J gene: TRBJ1-2; clone size: -
CDR3 protein: CASSLAPEGGGQYF; CDR3 DNA: TGTGCCAGCAGCTTAGCGCCCGAGGGAGGTGGGCAGTACTTC; D gene: -; V gene: TRBV7-2; J gene: TRBJ2-7; clone size: -
CDR3 protein: CASSVGSSGANVLTF; CDR3 DNA: TGTGCCAGCAGCGTAGGGAGCTCTGGGGCCAACGTCCTGACTTTC; D gene: -; V gene: TRBV9; J gene: TRBJ2-6; clone size: -
CDR3 protein: CASSSHGRENTQYF; CDR3 DNA: TGTGCCAGCAGCTCACACGGGCGGGAGAATACGCAGTATTTT; D gene: TRBD2; V gene: TRBV7-3; J gene: TRBJ2-3; clone size: -
CDR3 protein: CATSSERDRINQPQHF; CDR3 DNA: TGTGCCACCAGCAGTGAACGGGACAGAATAAATCAGCCCCAGCATTTT; D gene: TRBD1; V gene: TRBV15; J gene: TRBJ1-5; clone size: -
CDR3 protein: CASTSGLDNSPLHF; CDR3 DNA: TGTGCCAGCACCTCCGGACTCGACAATTCACCCCTCCACTTT; D gene: -; V gene: TRBV9; J gene: TRBJ1-6; clone size: many
CDR3 protein: CASSLTGETEAFF; CDR3 DNA: TGTGCCAGCAGCCTTACAGGGGAAACTGAAGCTTTCTTT; D gene: TRBD1; V gene: TRBV27; J gene: TRBJ1-1; clone size: -
CDR3 protein: CASSHGQGGNSPLHF; CDR3 DNA: TGTGCCAGCAGCCACGGACAGGGTGGGAATTCACCCCTCCACTTT; D gene: TRBD1; V gene: TRBV5-8; J gene: TRBJ1-6; clone size: -
CDR3 protein: CASRFRGQQYF; CDR3 DNA: TGTGCCAGCAGGTTCCGTGGGCAGCAGTACTTC; D gene: -; V gene: TRBV5-6; J gene: TRBJ2-7; clone size: -
CDR3 protein: CASSLVGGVSDTQYF; CDR3 DNA: TGCGCCAGCAGCTTGGTCGGGGGGGTATCAGATACGCAGTATTTT; D gene: TRBD2; V gene: TRBV5-1; J gene: TRBJ2-3; clone size: -
CDR3 protein: CASSTLNGEKLFF; CDR3 DNA: TGTGCCAGTAGTACTCTCAACGGTGAAAAACTGTTTTTT; D gene: -; V gene: TRBV19; J gene: TRBJ1-4; clone size: -